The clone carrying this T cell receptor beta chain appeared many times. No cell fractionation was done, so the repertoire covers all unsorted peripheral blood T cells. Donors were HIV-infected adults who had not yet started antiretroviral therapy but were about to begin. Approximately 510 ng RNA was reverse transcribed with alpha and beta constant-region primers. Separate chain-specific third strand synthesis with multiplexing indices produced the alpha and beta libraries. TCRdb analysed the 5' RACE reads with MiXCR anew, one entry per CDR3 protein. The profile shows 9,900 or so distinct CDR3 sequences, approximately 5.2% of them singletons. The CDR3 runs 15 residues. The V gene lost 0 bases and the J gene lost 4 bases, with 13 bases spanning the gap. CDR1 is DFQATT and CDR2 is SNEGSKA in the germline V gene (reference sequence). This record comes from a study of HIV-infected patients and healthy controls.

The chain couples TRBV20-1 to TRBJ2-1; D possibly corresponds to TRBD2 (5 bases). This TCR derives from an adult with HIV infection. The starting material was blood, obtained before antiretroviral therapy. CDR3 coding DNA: TGCAGTGCTAGAGACTTCGACGGGGATTACAATGAGCAGTTCTTC. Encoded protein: CSARDFDGDYNEQFF.